This TCR beta chain was sequenced during a study of shared clonotypes between healthy human individuals. Naive CD8 cells, CD45RO-negative and positively selected for CCR7, excluded terminally differentiated effector memory CD45RA+ cells. Produced via immunoSEQ multiplex PCR; TCRdb's table is partial and in-frame only. The sample includes about 1.9 million clones, just under 95% seen only once; the top ten take around 1.7%. There are 15 residues in the CDR3. Germline V gene sequence: CDR1 SQVTM, CDR2 ANQGSEA. After removal of 1 base from V and 3 bases from J, the junction contained 6 bases not matched to a gene.

Sequencing was performed on naive CD8+ T cells from PBMCs. This clonotype was sampled from a man aged 18-30 years in good health. Some clones in this sample may be carry-over from other donors' samples. The chain links TRBV29-1 to TRBJ2-7; 10 bases map to TRBD2. This CDR3 is CSVEGGLAGVYEQYF. CDR3 bases: TGCAGCGTTGAAGGGGGGCTAGCGGGAGTCTACGAGCAGTACTTC.